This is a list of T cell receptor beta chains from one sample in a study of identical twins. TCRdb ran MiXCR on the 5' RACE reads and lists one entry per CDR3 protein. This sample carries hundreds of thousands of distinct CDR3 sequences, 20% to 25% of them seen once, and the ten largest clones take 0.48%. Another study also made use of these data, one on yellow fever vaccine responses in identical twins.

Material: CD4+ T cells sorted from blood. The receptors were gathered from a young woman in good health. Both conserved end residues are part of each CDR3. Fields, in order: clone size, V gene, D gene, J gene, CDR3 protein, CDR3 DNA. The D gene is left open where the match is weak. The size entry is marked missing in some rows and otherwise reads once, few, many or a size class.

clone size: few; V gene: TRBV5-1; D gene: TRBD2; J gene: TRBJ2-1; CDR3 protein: CASSSSGNVGNEQFF; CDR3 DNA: TGCGCCAGCAGCTCGAGCGGGAATGTAGGTAATGAGCAGTTCTTC
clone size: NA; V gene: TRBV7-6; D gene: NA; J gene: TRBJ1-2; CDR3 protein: CASSQQGSESGYTF; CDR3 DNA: TGTGCCAGCAGCCAACAGGGTTCCGAAAGTGGCTACACCTTC
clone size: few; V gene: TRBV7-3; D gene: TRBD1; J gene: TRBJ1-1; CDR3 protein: CASSLGTGSTEAFF; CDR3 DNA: TGTGCCAGCAGCTTGGGGACAGGGTCTACTGAAGCTTTCTTT
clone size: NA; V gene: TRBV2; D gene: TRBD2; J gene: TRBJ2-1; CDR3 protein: CASSEDPGLAFDEQFF; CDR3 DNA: TGTGCCAGCAGTGAAGACCCGGGACTAGCATTCGATGAGCAGTTCTTC
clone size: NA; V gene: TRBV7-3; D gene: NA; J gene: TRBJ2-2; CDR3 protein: CASSLGHSGELFF; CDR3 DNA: TGTGCCAGCAGCTTAGGACATTCTGGGGAGCTGTTTTTT
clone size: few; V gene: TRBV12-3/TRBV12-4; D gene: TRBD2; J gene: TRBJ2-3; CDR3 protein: CASSNSGTTDTQYF; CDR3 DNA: TGTGCCAGCAGTAACAGCGGGACTACAGATACGCAGTATTTT
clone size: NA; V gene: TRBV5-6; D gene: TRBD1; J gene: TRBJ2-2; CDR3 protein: CASSFPDRAGELFF; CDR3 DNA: TGTGCCAGCAGCTTTCCGGACAGGGCCGGGGAGCTGTTTTTT
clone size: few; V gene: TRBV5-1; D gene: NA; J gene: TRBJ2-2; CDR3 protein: CASSLEGLVGTGELFF; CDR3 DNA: TGCGCCAGCAGCTTGGAGGGGCTCGTCGGCACCGGGGAGCTGTTTTTT
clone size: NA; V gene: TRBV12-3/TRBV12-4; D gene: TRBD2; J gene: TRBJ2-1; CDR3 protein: CASSSDLTSGRGEQFF; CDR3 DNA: TGTGCCAGCAGTTCGGACCTTACTAGCGGGAGAGGGGAGCAGTTCTTC
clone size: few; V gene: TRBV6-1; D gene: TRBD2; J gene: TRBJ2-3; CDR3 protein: CASSALPAGVLSTDTQYF; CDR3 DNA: TGTGCCAGCAGCGCCCTCCCTGCGGGAGTACTGAGCACAGATACGCAGTATTTT
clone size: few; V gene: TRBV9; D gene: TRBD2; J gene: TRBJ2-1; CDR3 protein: CASSVSGRISYNEQFF; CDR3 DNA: TGTGCCAGCAGCGTAAGCGGGAGGATCTCCTACAATGAGCAGTTCTTC
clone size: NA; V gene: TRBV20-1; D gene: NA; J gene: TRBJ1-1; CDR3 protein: CSASLTWGLNTEAFF; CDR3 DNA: TGCAGTGCTAGTCTAACCTGGGGCCTGAACACTGAAGCTTTCTTT
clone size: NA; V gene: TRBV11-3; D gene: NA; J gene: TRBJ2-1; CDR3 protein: CASSLAAPTYNEQFF; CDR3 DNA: TGTGCCAGCAGCTTAGCGGCCCCGACCTACAATGAGCAGTTCTTC
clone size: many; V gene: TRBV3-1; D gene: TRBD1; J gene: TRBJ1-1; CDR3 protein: CASRDRGSNTEAFF; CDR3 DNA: TGTGCCAGCAGGGACAGGGGATCGAACACTGAAGCTTTCTTT
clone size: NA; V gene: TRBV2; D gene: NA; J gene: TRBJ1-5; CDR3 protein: CASRSGPDQPQHF; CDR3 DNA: TGTGCCAGCAGATCGGGACCGGACCAGCCCCAGCATTTT
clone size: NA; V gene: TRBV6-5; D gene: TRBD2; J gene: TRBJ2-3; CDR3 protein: CASSYTGLAEGGDTQYF; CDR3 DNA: TGTGCCAGCAGTTACACTGGACTAGCGGAAGGAGGGGATACGCAGTATTTT
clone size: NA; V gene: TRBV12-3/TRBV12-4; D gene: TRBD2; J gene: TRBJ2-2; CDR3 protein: CASTPSVRTSPIWELFF; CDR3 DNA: TGTGCCAGCACCCCTTCCGTAAGGACTAGCCCTATTTGGGAGCTGTTTTTT
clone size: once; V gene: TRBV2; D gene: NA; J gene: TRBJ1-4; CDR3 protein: CASSWRAVATNEKLFF; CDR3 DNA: TGTGCCAGCAGCTGGAGGGCCGTTGCAACTAATGAAAAACTGTTTTTT
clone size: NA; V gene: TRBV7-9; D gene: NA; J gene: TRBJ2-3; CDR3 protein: CASSARHPSTDTQYF; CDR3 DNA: TGTGCCAGCAGCGCCAGGCATCCTAGCACAGATACGCAGTATTTT
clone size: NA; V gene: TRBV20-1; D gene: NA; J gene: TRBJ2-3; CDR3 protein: CSASGKTPTDTQYF; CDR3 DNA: TGCAGTGCTAGCGGGAAGACGCCCACAGATACGCAGTATTTT
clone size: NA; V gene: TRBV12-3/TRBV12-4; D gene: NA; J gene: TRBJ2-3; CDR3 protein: CASSFFGAPDTQYF; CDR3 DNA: TGTGCCAGCAGTTTTTTCGGAGCCCCAGATACGCAGTATTTT
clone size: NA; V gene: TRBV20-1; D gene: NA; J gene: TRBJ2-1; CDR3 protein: CSARSPEIFYNEQFF; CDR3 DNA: TGCAGTGCTAGAAGCCCGGAAATTTTTTACAATGAGCAGTTCTTC
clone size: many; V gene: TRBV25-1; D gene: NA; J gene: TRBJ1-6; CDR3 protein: CASSGQGSNSPLHF; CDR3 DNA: TGTGCCAGCAGTGGGCAGGGGTCTAATTCACCCCTCCACTTT
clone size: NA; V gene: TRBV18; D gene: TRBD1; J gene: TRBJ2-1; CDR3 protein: CASSPILTGANEQFF; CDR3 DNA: TGTGCCAGCTCACCAATACTAACAGGGGCGAATGAGCAGTTCTTC
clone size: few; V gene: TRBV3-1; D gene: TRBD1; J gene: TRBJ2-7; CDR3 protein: CASSLAGTGTYEQYF; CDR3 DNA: TGTGCCAGCAGCCTAGCAGGGACAGGAACCTACGAGCAGTACTTC
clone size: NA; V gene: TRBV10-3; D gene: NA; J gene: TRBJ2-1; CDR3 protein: CAIAGRGGPDEQFF; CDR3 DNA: TGTGCCATCGCCGGTAGGGGGGGCCCTGATGAGCAGTTCTTC
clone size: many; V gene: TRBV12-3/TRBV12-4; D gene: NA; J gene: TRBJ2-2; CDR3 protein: CASSRRNTGELFF; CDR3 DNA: TGTGCCAGCAGTCGTAGGAACACCGGGGAGCTGTTTTTT
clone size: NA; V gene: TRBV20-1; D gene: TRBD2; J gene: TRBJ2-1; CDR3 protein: CSARLLAANEQFF; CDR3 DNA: TGCAGTGCTAGATTACTAGCGGCCAATGAGCAGTTCTTC
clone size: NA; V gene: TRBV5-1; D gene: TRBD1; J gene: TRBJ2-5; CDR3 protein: CASSDLDRGPKETQYF; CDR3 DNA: TGCGCCAGCAGCGACCTGGACAGGGGCCCAAAAGAGACCCAGTACTTC
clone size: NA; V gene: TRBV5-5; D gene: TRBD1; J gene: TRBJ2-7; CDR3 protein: CASADRDIYEQYF; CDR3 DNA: TGTGCCAGCGCGGACAGGGATATCTACGAGCAGTACTTC
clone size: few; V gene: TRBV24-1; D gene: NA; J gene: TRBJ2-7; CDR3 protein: CATSDGGLSSYEQYF; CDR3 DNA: TGTGCCACCAGTGATGGGGGGCTTAGCTCCTACGAGCAGTACTTC
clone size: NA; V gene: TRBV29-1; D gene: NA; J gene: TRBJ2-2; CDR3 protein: CSVSRQETNTGELFF; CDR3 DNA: TGCAGCGTTTCTCGACAGGAGACGAACACCGGGGAGCTGTTTTTT
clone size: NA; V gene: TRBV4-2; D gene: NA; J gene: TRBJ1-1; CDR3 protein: CASSQDLRVWESTEAFF; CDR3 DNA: TGTGCCAGCAGCCAAGATCTCAGGGTTTGGGAGAGCACTGAAGCTTTCTTT
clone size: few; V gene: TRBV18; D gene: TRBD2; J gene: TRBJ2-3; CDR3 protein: CASSPVAGGWTDTQYF; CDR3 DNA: TGTGCCAGCTCACCTGTAGCGGGGGGATGGACAGATACGCAGTATTTT
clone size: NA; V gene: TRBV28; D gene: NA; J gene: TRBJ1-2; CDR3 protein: CASTVIADYGYTF; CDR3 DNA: TGTGCCAGTACAGTGATTGCGGACTATGGCTACACCTTC
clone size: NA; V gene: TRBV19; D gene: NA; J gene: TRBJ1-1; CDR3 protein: CASSISDTEAFF; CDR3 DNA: TGTGCCAGTAGTATTTCGGACACTGAAGCTTTCTTT
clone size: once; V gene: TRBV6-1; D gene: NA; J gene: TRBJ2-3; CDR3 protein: CASSPRPLDTQYF; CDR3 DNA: TGTGCCAGCAGTCCCCGACCGTTAGATACGCAGTATTTT
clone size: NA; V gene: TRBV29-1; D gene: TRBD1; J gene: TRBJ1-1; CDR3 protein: CSVVRTPTTGGYTEAFF; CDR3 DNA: TGCAGCGTCGTAAGAACTCCAACAACAGGGGGATACACTGAAGCTTTCTTT
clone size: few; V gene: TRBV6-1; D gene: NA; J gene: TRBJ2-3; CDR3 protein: CASSREHTDTQYF; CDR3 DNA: TGTGCCAGCAGTCGCGAACACACAGATACGCAGTATTTT
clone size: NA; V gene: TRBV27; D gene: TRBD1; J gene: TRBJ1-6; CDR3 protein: CASSPGTGFPRNSPLHF; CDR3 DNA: TGTGCCAGCAGCCCCGGGACAGGGTTCCCTAGGAATTCACCCCTCCACTTT
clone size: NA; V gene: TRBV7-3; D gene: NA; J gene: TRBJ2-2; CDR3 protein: CASRPPGTPSGELFF; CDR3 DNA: TGTGCCAGCAGACCACCCGGGACACCCTCCGGGGAGCTGTTTTTT
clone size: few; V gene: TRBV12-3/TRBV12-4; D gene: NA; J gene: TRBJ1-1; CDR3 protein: CASSYKGAEAFF; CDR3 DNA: TGTGCCAGCAGTTACAAGGGGGCTGAAGCTTTCTTT
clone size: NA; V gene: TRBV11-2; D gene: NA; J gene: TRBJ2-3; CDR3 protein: CASSLLRRTDTQYF; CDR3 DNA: TGTGCCAGCAGCTTACTTAGGCGCACAGATACGCAGTATTTT
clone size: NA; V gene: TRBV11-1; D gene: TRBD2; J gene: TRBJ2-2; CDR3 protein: CASSLQRGSLLSNTGELFF; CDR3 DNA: TGTGCCAGCAGCCTCCAGCGGGGGTCTTTGCTCTCGAACACCGGGGAGCTGTTTTTT
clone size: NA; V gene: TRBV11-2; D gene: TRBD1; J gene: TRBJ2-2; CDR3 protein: CASLRGTGLTGELFF; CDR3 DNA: TGTGCCAGCTTAAGAGGGACAGGGTTGACCGGGGAGCTGTTTTTT
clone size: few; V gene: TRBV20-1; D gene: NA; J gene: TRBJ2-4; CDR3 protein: CSAPLAKNIQYF; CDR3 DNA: TGCAGTGCTCCTTTAGCCAAAAACATTCAGTACTTC
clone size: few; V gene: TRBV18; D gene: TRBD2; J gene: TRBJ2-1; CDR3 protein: CASSLLAGGGSYNEQFF; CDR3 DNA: TGTGCCAGCTCACTATTAGCGGGAGGTGGCTCCTACAATGAGCAGTTCTTC